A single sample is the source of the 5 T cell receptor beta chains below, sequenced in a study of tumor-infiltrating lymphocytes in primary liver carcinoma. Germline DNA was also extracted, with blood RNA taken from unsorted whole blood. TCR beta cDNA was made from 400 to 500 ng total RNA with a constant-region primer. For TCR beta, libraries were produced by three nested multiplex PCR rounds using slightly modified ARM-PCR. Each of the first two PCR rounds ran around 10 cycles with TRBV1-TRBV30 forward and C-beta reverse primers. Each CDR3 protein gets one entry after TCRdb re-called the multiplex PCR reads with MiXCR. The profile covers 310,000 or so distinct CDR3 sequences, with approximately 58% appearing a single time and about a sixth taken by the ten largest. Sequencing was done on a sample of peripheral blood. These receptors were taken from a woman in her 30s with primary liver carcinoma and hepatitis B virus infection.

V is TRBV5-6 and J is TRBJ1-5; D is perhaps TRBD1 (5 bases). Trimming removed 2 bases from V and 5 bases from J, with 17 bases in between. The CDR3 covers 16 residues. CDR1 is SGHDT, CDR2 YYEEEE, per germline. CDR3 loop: CASSFGRGGSHQPQHF. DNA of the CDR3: TGTGCCAGCAGCTTCGGACGGGGCGGGAGCCATCAGCCCCAGCATTTT.

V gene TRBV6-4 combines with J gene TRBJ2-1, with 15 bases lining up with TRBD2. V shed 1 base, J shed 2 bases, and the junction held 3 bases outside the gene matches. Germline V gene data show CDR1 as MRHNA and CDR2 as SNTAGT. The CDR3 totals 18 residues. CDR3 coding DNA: TGTGCCAGCAGTGACTTAGGACTAGCGGGGGGGACCTACAATGAGCAGTTCTTC. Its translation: CASSDLGLAGGTYNEQFF.

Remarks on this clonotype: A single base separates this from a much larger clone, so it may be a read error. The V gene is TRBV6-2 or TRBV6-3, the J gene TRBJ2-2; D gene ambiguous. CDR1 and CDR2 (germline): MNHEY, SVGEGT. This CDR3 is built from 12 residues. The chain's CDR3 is CASCYPTGELFF. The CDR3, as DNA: TGTGCCAGCTGTTACCCCACCGGGGAGCTGTTTTTT.

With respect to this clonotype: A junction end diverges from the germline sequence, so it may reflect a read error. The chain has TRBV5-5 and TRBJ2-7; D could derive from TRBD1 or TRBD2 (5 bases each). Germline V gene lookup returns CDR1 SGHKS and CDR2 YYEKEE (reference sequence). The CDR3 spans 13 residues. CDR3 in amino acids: CASRSGLIYDQYF. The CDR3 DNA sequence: TGTGCCAGCCGGTCGGGGCTAATCTACGACCAGTACTTC.

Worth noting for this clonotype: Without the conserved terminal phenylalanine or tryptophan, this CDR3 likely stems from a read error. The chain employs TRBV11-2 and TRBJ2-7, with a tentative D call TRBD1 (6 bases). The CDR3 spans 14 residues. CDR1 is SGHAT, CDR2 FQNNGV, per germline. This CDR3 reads CASSLDPGAYEQYL. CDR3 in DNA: TGCGCCAGCAGCTTAGATCCAGGGGCGTACGAGCAGTACCTC.